The source of this T cell receptor beta chain is a study of CD8+CD57+ T cells in acquired aplastic anemia (dated by TCRdb to between 2017 and 2018). Notes on the research overall: DNA extracted from sorted CD4+ and CD8+ cells had a mean of approximately 3.3 ug, with a range of about 0.19 to 30 ug. CD8+CD57+ expansion was defined as a frequency above the mean frequency observed in healthy subjects. On the study overall, not on this receptor specifically: Roughly 30 CD8+ CDR3 sequences were found to be shared between patients and controls, but these sequences appeared to be highly expressed in patients and within the immunodominant clones of the patients. CD8+ Simpson's diversity did not differ significantly between patients and healthy controls (P=0.060).

Per the germline V gene, MGHRA is the CDR1 and YSYEKL is the CDR2. V and J are truncated by 0 bases and 4 bases respectively, leaving an intervening sequence of 15 bases. The CDR3 runs 16 residues from the cysteine to the phenylalanine. The entry retains the CDR3 DNA only, 48 bases that are in frame from base 1. TCR beta VDJ combination and CDR3 sequence profiling used genomic DNA as the template. An Illumina HiSeq 2000 was used for TCR repertoire sequencing. The authors' analysis ran thus. TRBV/TRBJ rearrangement plots, CDR3 size and DJ length profiles, and Simpson's diversity index were used to evaluate the repertoires. The immunodominant clone was defined as the most abundant DNA sequence in deep sequencing data. CDR3 amino acid sequences were checked for sharing between subjects and were compared against published repertoires and the VDJdb database. The public reads were reprocessed in TCRdb via fastp at Q25 and MiXCR, keeping in-frame beta chains. Each CDR3 protein gets just one entry, which takes the most common genes and DNA from the rows behind it. TCRdb assigned the V and J calls; the authors' analysis was not used. This sample comprises 210,000 or so distinct CDR3 sequences, about half of them detected only once. The ten largest clones take up roughly 21% of the sample.

As regards this clonotype: Its target antigen remains unknown. Base qualities were left out, and no much larger clone turns up one base away.

Flow cytometry had shown CD8+CD57+ cell expansion in the patients selected for sequencing. All patients had severe acquired aplastic anemia diagnosed by International Study of Aplastic Anemia and Agranulocytosis and Camitta criteria. No therapy had been received by the patients at the time of blood sampling. The study deep-sequenced TCR repertoires of sorted CD4+ and CD8+ blood T cells from severe aplastic anemia patients and healthy subjects. Patients were enrolled under clinicaltrials.gov protocols 00001620, 01623167, 00001397, 00071045, 00081523 and 00961064 in the USA. Ficoll-Paque density gradient centrifugation was used to isolate peripheral blood mononuclear cells. Before DNA extraction, CD4+ and CD8+ T cells were sorted with FACS or magnetic beads.

This receptor was obtained from a human donor with aplastic anemia. The chain couples TRBV4-1 to TRBJ2-5; TRBD2 is possibly the D segment (6 matching bases). Sequencing input: sorted CD4+, CD8+, or CD8+CD57+ T cells (not recorded which) from PBMCs. The DNA sequence follows: TGCGCCAGCAGCCAAGAGGCCAGTAGGAGGGGAGAGACCCAGTACTTC. Its translation reads: CASSQEASRRGETQYF.